This TCR beta chain appears in the sequencing data of a study of glioma-infiltrating T cells after dendritic cell vaccination. About the research overall: Between the early 2000s and the early 2010s, patients got autologous tumor lysate-pulsed dendritic cell vaccines.

TCRB CDR3 was amplified from 2 ug genomic DNA or less. The PCR used 60 V beta and 13 J beta primers. Profiling relied on immunoSEQ multiplex PCR, and the TCRdb table lists in-frame clones only, not all of them. Of some 87,000 clones listed, roughly 84% were seen once; the top ten hold over 2.5%. CDR3 length: 16 amino acids. V was pared by 0 bases and J by 8 bases, with 16 bases between. The germline V gene has CDR1 PRHDT and CDR2 FYEKMQ (reference sequence). V usage is TRBV13 and J usage is TRBJ1-4; D gene uncertain. The source of this sequence is a human donor with glioblastoma. Sample: blood, taken before dendritic cell vaccination. The CDR3 region is CASSLGLRQKEEKLFF. The CDR3 region has the DNA TGTGCCAGCAGCTTAGGCCTTCGGCAGAAGGAGGAAAAACTGTTTTTT.